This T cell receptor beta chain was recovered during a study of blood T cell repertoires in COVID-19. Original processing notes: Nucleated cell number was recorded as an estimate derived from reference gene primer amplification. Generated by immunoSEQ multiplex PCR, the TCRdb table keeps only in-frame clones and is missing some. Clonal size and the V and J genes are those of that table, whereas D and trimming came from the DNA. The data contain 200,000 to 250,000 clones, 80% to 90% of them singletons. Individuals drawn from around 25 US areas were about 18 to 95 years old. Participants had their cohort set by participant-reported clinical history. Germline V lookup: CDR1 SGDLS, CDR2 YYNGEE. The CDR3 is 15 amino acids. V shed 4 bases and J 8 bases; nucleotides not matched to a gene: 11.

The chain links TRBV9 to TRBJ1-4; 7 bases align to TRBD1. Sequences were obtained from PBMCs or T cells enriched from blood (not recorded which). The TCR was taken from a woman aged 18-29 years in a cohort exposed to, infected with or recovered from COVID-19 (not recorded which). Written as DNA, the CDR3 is TGTGCCAGCAGCCCCCAGGGGGGAGGTGGAGAAAAACTGTTTTTT. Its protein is CASSPQGGGGEKLFF.